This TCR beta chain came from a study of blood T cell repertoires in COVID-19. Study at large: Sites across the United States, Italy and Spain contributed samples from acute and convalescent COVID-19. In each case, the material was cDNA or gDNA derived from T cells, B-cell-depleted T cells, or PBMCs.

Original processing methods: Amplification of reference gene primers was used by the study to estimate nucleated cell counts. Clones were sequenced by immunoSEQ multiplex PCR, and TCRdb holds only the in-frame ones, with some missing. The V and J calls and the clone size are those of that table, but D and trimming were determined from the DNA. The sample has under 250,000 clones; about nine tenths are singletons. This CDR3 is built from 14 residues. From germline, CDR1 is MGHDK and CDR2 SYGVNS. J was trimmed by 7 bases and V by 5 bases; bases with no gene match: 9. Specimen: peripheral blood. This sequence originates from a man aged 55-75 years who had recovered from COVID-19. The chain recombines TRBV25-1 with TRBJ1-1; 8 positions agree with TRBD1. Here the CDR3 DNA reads TGTGCCAGCAGTACCTATCTTGGGACAGGTGAAGCTTTCTTT. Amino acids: CASSTYLGTGEAFF.